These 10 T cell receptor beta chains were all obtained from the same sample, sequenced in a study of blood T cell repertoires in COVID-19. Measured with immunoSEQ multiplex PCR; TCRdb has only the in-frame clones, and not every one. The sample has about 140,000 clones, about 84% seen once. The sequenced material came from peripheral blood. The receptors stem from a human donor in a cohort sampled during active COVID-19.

DNA of the CDR3: TGTGCCTGGAGTGTCCGACAGGGGAGCGTCTATGGCTACACCTTC. Its protein is CAWSVRQGSVYGYTF. The chain couples TRBV30 to TRBJ1-2, with 8 bases identical to TRBD1. After removal of 0 bases from V and 4 bases from J, the junction contained 7 bases not matched to a gene. CDR1 and CDR2 (germline): GTSNPN, SVGIG (reference sequence). The CDR3 extends over 15 amino acids.

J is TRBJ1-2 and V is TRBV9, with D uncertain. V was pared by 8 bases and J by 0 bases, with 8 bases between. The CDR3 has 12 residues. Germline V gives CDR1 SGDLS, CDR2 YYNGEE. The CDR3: CASSTPNYGYTF. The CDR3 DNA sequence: TGTGCCAGTTCAACACCTAACTATGGCTACACCTTC.

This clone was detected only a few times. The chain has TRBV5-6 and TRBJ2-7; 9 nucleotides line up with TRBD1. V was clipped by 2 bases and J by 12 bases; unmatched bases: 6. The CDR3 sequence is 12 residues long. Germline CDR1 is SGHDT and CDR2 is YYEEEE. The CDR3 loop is CASSLQGASRYF. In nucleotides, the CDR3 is TGTGCCAGCAGCTTACAGGGGGCGAGTCGGTACTTC.

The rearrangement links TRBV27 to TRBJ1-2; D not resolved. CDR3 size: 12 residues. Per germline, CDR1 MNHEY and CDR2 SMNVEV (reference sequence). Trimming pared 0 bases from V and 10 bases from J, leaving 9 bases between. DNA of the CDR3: TGTGCCAGCAGTTTATCCGGGATGACCTACACCTTC. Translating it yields CASSLSGMTYTF.

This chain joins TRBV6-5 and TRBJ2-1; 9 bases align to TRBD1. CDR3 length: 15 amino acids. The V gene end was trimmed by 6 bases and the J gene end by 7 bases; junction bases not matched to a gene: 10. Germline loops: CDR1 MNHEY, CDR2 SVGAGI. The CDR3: CASRRPGQGWNEQFF. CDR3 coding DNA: TGTGCCAGCAGACGTCCGGGACAGGGCTGGAATGAGCAGTTCTTC.

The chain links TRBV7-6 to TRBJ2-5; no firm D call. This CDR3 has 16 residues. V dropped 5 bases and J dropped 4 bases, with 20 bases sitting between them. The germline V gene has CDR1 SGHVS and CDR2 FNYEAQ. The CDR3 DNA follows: TGTGCCAGCAGCGTGGTGGGTTCTGTTGGGCGAGAGACCCAGTACTTC. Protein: CASSVVGSVGRETQYF.

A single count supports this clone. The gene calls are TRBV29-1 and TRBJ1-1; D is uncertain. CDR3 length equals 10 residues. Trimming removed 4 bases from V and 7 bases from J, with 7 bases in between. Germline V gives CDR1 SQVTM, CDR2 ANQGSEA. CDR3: CSVVTVEAFF. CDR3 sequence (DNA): TGCAGCGTTGTTACAGTTGAAGCTTTCTTT.

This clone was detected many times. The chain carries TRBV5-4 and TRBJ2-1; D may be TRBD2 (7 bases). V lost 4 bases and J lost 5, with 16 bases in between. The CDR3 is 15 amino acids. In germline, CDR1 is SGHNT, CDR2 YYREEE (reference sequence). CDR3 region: CASSPRGGIDNEQFF. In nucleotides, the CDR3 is TGTGCCAGCAGCCCTAGGGGGGGGATCGACAATGAGCAGTTCTTC.

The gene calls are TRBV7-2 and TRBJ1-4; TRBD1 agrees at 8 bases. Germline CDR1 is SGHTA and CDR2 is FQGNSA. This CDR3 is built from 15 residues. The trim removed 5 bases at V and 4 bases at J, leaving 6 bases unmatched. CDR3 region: CASSPDRGLNEKLFF. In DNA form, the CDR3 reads TGTGCCAGCAGCCCTGACAGGGGACTTAATGAAAAACTGTTTTTT.

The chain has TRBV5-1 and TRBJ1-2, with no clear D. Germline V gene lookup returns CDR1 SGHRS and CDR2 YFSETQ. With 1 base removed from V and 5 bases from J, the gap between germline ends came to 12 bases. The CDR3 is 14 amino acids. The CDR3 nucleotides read TGCGCCAGCAGCTTGAACTTCGGGGAATATGGCTACACCTTC. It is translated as CASSLNFGEYGYTF.